This T cell receptor beta chain was sequenced during a study of cytomegalovirus exposure and HLA in healthy donors. The donors were members of the roughly 120-subject validation cohort (separate from the roughly 700-subject first cohort). Losses at the gene ends were 3 bases for V and 4 bases for J; bases not matched to a gene: 9. This CDR3 comprises 16 residues. Germline CDR1 reads SGHNT; CDR2 reads YENEEA. The study, taken as a whole, reports: Confirmation was obtained in vitro that a few CMV-associated chains are specific for CMV antigens. Subsequent analysis showed first-cohort TCR clusters tending to co-occur in some 110 validation repertoires. Overall, approximately 150 TCR beta chains were annotated as cytomegalovirus-associated.

This clone occurred a few times. Its specificity is not known. Using immunoSEQ multiplex PCR, the repertoire was profiled, and TCRdb retains in-frame clones only, with some absent. The sample has roughly 150,000 clones, about 88% seen once. The specimen sequenced was PBMCs. The V call is TRBV11-3, the J call TRBJ2-7; 10 nucleotides align to TRBD2. The sequence derives from a woman in her late teens or twenties in good health and CMV-seropositive. As DNA, the CDR3 is TGTGCCAGCAGCTTGGTACTAGCGGGAAGAAGGTACGAGCAGTACTTC. This encodes CASSLVLAGRRYEQYF.